This T cell receptor beta chain was identified during a study of blood T cell repertoires in COVID-19. The overall study: There were acute and convalescent COVID-19 samples, and they came from the United States, Italy and Spain. Sample material is recorded as cDNA or gDNA derived from T cells, B-cell-depleted T cells, or PBMCs.

Per the original data handling: How many nucleated cells were present was estimated from reference gene primer amplification. Repertoires were generated with immunoSEQ multiplex PCR, while TCRdb's copy carries only in-frame clones and drops some. V and J calls and clone size are given by that table; D and trimming were obtained from the DNA. The table lists approximately 210,000 clones, about four fifths of them singletons, with 3% to 4% in the top ten. Germline CDR1 is MDHEN and CDR2 is SYDVKM. The CDR3 contains 15 residues. Trimming removed 6 bases at V and 2 bases at J, with 14 bases between. This clone was found once.

The gene calls are TRBV28 and TRBJ1-5; no clear D. This receptor was taken from a woman older than 75 with acute or convalescent COVID-19. The sequenced sample was peripheral blood. CDR3 in DNA: TGTGCCAGCAGCGAGGAGGGTAGGGGCAATCAGCCCCAGCATTTT. Its translation is CASSEEGRGNQPQHF. The complete variable domain, with remaining parts taken from reference TRBV28 and TRBJ1-5, reads DVKVTQSSRYLVKRTGEKVFLECVQDMDHENMFWYRQDPGLGLRLIYFSYDVKMKEKGDIPEGYSVSREKKERFSLILESASTNQTSMYLCASSEEGRGNQPQHFGDGTRLSIL.